This record looks at one TCR beta chain sequence and its context. The sample belongs to a study of blood T cell repertoires in COVID-19. Sequenced by immunoSEQ multiplex PCR; TCRdb stores in-frame clones only, minus some. The repertoire holds fewer than 250,000 clones, with 83% as singletons. Germline trimming cut 7 bases from V and 8 bases from J; bases unmatched to any gene: 12. Per the germline V gene, CDR1 is LGHNA and CDR2 is YNFKEQ. The CDR3 length is 15 residues. The source material was PBMCs or T cells enriched from blood (not recorded which). The sequence was collected from a woman aged 40 to 49 who had been exposed to COVID-19. The chain combines TRBV4-2 with TRBJ1-1, with 11 bases matching TRBD1. The CDR3 sequence is CASTRSGTGGSEAFF. CDR3 sequence (DNA): TGTGCCAGCACCAGATCCGGGACAGGGGGTTCCGAAGCTTTCTTT.